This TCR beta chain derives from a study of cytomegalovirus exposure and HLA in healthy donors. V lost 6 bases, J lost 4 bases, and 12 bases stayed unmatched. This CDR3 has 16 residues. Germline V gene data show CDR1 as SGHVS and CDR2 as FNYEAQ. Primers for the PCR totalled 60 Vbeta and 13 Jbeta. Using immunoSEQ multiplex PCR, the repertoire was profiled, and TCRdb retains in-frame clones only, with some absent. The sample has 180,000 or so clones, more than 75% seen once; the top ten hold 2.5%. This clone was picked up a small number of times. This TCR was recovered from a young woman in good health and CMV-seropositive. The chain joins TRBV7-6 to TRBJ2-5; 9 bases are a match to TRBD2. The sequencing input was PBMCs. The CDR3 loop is CASRRRGGREGETQYF. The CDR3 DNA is TGTGCCAGCAGGCGGCGGGGGGGCCGAGAGGGAGAGACCCAGTACTTC. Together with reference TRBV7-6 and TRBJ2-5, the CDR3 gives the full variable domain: GAGVSQSPRYKVTKRGQDVALRCDPISGHVSLYWYRQALGQGPEFLTYFNYEAQQDKSGLPNDRFSAERPEGSISTLTIQRTEQRDSAMYRCASRRRGGREGETQYFGPGTRLLVL.